A single sample is the source of the 3 T cell receptor beta chains below, sequenced in a study of cytomegalovirus exposure and HLA in healthy donors. Amplification used 60 Vbeta primers and 13 Jbeta primers. The method was immunoSEQ multiplex PCR; TCRdb's version includes in-frame clones alone and lacks a portion of them. The profile shows about 160,000 clones, 70% to 90% of them singletons. Material for sequencing was PBMCs. These receptors came from a woman under 40 in good health and CMV-seronegative.

The rearrangement links TRBV19 to TRBJ2-3; 11 positions match TRBD2. Germline trimming cut 5 bases from V and 0 bases from J; bases unmatched to any gene: 4. CDR1 and CDR2 from the germline V gene are LNHDA and SQIVND (reference sequence). The CDR3 is 16 amino acids. In DNA form, the CDR3 reads TGTGCCAGTAGTCTACGGACTAGCGGGAGCACAGATACGCAGTATTTT. Translation gives CASSLRTSGSTDTQYF.

There are a few counts of this clone. This sequence joins TRBV6-5 and TRBJ1-1; 7 nucleotides match TRBD1. Trimming took 2 bases from V and 3 from J; bases not matched to a gene: 6. The V gene's germline CDR1 is MNHEY and CDR2 SVGAGI. The CDR3 sequence is 15 residues long. CDR3 DNA: TGTGCCAGCAGTTACGGGACAGAGCTTTACACTGAAGCTTTCTTT. It encodes CASSYGTELYTEAFF.

The chain joins TRBV5-1 to TRBJ2-7; D not resolved. From germline, CDR1 is SGHRS and CDR2 YFSETQ. V dropped 3 bases and J dropped 4 bases, with 20 bases sitting between them. The CDR3 has 16 amino acids. CDR3 in amino acids: CASSSDTFPPDYEQYF. CDR3 DNA: TGCGCCAGCAGCTCTGACACCTTCCCACCTGATTACGAGCAGTACTTC.